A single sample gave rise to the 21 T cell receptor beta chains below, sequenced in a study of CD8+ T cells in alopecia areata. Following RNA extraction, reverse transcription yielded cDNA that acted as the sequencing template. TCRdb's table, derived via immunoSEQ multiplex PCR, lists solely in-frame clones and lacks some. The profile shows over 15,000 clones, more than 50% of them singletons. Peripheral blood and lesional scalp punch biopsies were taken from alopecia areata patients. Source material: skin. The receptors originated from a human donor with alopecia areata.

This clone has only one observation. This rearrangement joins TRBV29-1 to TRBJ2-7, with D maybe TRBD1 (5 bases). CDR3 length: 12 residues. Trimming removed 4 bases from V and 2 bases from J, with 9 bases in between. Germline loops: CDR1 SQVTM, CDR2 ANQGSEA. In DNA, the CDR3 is TGCAGCGTTGGTGGGGCGCCCTACGAGCAGTACTTC. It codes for CSVGGAPYEQYF.

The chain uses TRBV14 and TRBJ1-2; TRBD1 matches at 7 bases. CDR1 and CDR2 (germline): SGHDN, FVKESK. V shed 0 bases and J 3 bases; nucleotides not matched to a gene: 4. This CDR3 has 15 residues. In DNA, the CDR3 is TGTGCCAGCAGCCAAGACCCCGGGACAGACTATGGCTACACCTTC. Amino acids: CASSQDPGTDYGYTF.

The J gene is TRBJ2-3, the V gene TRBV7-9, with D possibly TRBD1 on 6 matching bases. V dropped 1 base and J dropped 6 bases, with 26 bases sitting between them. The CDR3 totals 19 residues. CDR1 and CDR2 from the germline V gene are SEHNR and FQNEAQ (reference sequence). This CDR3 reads CASSLVVHVWDISTDTQYF. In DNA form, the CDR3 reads TGTGCCAGCAGCTTAGTTGTTCATGTTTGGGACATATCGACGGATACGCAGTATTTT.

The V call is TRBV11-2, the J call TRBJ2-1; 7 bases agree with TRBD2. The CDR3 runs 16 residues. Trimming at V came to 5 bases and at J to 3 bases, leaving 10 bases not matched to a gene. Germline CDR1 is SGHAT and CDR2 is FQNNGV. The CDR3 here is CASSAWAGDGYNEQFF. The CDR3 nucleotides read TGTGCCAGCAGCGCCTGGGCGGGAGATGGCTACAATGAGCAGTTCTTC.

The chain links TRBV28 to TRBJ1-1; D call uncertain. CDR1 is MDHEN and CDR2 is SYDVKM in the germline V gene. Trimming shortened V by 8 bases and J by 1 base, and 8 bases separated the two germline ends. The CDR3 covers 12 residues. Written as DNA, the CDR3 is TGTGCCAGCGATCGGGGGAACACTGAAGCTTTCTTT. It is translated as CASDRGNTEAFF.

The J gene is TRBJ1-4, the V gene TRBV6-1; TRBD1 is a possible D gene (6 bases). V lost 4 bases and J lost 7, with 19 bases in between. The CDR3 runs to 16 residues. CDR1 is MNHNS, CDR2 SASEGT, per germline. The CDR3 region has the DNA TGTGCCAGCAGTGCCTCCCCCGGGACATGGGGTGAAAAACTGTTTTTT. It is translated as CASSASPGTWGEKLFF.

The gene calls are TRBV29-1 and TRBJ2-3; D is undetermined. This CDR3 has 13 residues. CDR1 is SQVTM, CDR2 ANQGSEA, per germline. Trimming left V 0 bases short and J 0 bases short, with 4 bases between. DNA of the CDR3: TGCAGCGTTGAAGAAGCAAGCACAGATACGCAGTATTTT. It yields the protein CSVEEASTDTQYF.

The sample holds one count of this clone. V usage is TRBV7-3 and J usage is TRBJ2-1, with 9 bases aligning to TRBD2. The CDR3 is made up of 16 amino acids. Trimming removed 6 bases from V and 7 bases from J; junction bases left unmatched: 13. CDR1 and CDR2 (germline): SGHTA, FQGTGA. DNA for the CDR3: TGTGCCAGCAGATCGGGGCGGGAGGGCCCTGGTAATGAGCAGTTCTTC. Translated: CASRSGREGPGNEQFF.

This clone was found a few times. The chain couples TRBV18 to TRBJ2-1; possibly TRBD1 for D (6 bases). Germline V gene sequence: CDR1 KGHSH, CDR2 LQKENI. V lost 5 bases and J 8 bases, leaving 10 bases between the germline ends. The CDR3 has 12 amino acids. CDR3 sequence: CASSTGFDEQFF. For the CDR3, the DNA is TGTGCCAGCTCAACAGGGTTCGATGAGCAGTTCTTC. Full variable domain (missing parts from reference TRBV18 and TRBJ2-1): NAGVMQNPRHLVRRRGQEARLRCSPMKGHSHVYWYRQLPEEGLKFMVYLQKENIIDESGMPKERFSAEFPKEGPSILRIQQVVRGDSAAYFCASSTGFDEQFFGPGTRLTVL.

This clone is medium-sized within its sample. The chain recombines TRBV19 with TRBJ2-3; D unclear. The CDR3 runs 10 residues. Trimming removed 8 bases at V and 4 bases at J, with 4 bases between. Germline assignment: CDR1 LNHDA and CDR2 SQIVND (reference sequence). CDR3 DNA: TGTGCCAGTGAGGCAGATACGCAGTATTTT. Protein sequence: CASEADTQYF.

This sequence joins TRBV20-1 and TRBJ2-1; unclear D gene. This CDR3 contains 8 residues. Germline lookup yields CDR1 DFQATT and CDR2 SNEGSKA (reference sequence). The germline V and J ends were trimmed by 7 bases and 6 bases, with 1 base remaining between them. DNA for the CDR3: TGCAGTGTCAATGAGCAGTTCTTC. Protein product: CSVNEQFF.

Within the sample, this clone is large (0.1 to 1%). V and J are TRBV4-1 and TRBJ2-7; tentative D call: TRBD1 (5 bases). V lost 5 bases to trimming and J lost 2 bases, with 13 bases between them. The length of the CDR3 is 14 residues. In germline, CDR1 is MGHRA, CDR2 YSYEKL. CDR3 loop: CASSWVAGTYEQYF. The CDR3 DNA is TGCGCCAGCAGCTGGGTCGCAGGGACCTACGAGCAGTACTTC.

The CDR3 DNA sequence: TGTGCCAGCAGGCTTACGAACACCGGGGAGCTGTTTTTT. As protein: CASRLTNTGELFF. V and J are TRBV28 and TRBJ2-2, with D unresolved. The CDR3 extends over 13 amino acids. Germline V gene data show CDR1 as MDHEN and CDR2 as SYDVKM. Trimming stripped 6 bases from V and 0 bases from J, with 5 bases between. Complete variable domain (other parts from reference TRBV28 and TRBJ2-2): DVKVTQSSRYLVKRTGEKVFLECVQDMDHENMFWYRQDPGLGLRLIYFSYDVKMKEKGDIPEGYSVSREKKERFSLILESASTNQTSMYLCASRLTNTGELFFGEGSRLTVL.

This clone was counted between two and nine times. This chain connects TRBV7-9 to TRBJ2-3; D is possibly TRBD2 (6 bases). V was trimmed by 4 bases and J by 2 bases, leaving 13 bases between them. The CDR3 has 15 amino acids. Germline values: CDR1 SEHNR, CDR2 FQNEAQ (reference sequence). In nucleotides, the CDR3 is TGTGCCAGCAGCTCGCGGGACGGAACCACAGATACGCAGTATTTT. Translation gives CASSSRDGTTDTQYF.

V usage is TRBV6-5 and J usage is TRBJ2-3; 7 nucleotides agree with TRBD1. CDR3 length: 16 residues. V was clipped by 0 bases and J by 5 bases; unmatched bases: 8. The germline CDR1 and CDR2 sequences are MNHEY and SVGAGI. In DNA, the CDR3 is TGTGCCAGCAGTTACTCCTCCGGGACAGATAAAGATACGCAGTATTTT. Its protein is CASSYSSGTDKDTQYF.

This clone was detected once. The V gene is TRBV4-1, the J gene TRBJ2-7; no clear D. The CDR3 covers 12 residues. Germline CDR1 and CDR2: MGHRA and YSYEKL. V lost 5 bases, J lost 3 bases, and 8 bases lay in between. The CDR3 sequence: CASSYDGYEQYF. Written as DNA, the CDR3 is TGCGCCAGCAGCTATGACGGCTACGAGCAGTACTTC.

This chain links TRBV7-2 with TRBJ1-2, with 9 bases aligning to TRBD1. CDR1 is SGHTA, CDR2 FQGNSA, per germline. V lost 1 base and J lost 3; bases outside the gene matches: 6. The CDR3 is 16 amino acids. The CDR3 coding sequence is TGTGCCAGCAGCTTAGGGTTACAGGGGGCGGACTATGGCTACACCTTC. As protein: CASSLGLQGADYGYTF.

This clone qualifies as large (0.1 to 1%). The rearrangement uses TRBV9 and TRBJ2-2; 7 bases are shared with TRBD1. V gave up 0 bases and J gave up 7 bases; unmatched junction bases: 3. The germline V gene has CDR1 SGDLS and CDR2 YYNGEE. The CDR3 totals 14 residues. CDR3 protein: CASSVEGQVGELFF. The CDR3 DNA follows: TGTGCCAGCAGCGTAGAAGGACAGGTCGGGGAGCTGTTTTTT.

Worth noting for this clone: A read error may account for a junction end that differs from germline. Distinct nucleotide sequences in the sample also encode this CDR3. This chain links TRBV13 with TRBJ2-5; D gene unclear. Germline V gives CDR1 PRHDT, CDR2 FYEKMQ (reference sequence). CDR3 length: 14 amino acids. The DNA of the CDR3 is TGCGCCAGCAGCTTAGACCGGGTTAGGGAGACCCAGTACTTC. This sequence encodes CASSLDRVRETQYF.

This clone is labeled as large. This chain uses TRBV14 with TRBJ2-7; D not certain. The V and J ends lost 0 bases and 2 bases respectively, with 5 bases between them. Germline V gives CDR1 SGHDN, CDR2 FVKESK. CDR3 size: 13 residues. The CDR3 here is CASSQEVAYEQYF. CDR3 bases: TGTGCCAGCAGCCAAGAGGTTGCCTACGAGCAGTACTTC.

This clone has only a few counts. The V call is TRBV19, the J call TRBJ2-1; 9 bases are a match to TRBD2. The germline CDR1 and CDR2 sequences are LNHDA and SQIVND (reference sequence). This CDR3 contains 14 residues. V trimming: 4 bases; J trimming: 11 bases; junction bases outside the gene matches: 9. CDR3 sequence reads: CASSRVAGASKQFF. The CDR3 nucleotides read TGTGCCAGTAGTAGGGTAGCGGGAGCGTCTAAGCAGTTCTTC.